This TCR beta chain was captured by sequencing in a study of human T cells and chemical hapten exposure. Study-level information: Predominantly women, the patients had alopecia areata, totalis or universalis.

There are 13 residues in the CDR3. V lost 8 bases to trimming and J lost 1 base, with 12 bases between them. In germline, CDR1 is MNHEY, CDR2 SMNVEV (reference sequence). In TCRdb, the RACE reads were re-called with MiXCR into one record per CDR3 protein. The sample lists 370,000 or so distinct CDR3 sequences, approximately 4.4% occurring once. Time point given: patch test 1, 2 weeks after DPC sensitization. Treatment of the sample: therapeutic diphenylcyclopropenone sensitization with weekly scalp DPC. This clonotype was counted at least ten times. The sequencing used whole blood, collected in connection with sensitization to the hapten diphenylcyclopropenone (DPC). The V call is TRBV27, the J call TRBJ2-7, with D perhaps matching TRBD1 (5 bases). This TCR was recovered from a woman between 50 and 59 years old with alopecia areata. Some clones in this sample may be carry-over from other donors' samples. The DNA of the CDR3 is TGTGCCAGCCAGTCGACAGTGTCCTACGAGCAGTACTTC. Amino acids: CASQSTVSYEQYF.